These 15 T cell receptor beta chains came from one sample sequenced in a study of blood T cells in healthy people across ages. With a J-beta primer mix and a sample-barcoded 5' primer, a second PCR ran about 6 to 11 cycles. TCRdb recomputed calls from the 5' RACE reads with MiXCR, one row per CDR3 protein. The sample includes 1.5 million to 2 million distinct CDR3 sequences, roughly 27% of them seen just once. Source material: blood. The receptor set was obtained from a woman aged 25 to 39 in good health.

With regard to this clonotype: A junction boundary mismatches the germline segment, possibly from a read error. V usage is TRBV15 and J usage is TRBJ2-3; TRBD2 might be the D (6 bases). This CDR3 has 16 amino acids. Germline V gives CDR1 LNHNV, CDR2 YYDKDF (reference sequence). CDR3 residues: CATGSLGGTSTDTQYF. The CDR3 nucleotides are TGTGCCACCGGCAGCCTCGGGGGTACTAGCACAGATACGCAGTATTTT.

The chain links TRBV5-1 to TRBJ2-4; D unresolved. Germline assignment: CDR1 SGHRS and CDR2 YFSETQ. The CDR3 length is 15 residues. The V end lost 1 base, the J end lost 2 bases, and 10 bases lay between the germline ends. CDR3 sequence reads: CASSLRFNSKNIQYF. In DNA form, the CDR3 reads TGCGCCAGCAGCTTGAGGTTTAACTCCAAAAACATTCAGTACTTC.

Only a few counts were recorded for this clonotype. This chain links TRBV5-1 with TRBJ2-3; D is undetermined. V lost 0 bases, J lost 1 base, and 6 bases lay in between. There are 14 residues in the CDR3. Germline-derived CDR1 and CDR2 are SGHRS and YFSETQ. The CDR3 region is CASSLAIGTDTQYF. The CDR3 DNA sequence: TGCGCCAGCAGCTTGGCAATTGGCACAGATACGCAGTATTTT.

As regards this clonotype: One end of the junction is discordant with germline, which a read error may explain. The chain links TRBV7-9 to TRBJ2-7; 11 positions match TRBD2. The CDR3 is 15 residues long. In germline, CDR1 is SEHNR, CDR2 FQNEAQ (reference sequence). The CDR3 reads CTSSPWATSGDEQYF. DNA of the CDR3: TGTACCAGCAGCCCCTGGGCGACTAGCGGGGACGAGCAGTACTTC.

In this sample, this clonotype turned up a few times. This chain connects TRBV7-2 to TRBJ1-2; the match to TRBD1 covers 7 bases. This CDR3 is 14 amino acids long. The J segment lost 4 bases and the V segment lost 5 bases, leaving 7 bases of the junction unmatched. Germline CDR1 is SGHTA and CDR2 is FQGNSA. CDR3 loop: CASSPPGTAYGYTF. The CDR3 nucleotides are TGTGCCAGCAGCCCCCCTGGGACAGCCTATGGCTACACCTTC. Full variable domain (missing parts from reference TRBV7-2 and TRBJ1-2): GAGVSQSPSNKVTEKGKDVELRCDPISGHTALYWYRQSLGQGLEFLIYFQGNSAPDKSGLPSDRFSAERTGGSVSTLTIQRTQQEDSAVYLCASSPPGTAYGYTFGSGTRLTVV.

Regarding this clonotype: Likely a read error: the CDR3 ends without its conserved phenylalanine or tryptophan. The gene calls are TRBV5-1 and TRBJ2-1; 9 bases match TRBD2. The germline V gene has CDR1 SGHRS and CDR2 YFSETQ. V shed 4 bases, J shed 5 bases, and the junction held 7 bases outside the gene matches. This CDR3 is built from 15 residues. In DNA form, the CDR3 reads TGCGCCAGCAGCCTCACTAGCGGGTGGAACAATGAGCAGTTCTGC. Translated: CASSLTSGWNNEQFC.

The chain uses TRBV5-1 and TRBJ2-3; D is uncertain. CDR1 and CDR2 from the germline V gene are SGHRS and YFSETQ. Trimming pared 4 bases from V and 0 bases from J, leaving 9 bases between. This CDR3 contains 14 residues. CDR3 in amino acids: CASSPPESTDTQYF. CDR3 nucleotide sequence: TGCGCCAGCAGCCCCCCGGAAAGCACAGATACGCAGTATTTT.

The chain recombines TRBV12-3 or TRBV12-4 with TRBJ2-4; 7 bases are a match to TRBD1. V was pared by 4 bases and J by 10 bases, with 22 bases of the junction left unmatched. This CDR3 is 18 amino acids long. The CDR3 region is CASSYDLGRTGQGGIQYF. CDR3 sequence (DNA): TGTGCCAGCAGTTATGACCTTGGAAGGACAGGCCAGGGCGGGATTCAGTACTTC.

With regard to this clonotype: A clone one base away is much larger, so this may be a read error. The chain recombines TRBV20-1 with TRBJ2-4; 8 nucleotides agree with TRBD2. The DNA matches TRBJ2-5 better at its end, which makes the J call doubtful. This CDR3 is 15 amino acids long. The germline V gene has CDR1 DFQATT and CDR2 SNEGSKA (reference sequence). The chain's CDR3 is CSARDGGLETLTQYF. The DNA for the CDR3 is TGCAGTGCTAGAGATGGGGGACTAGAGACTCTGACCCAGTACTTC.

Here the CDR3 reads CASSTGTSGGVPYNEQFF. The CDR3 DNA reads as TGTGCCAGCAGTACCGGGACTAGCGGGGGAGTCCCCTACAATGAGCAGTTCTTC. The chain links TRBV6-1 to TRBJ2-1; 14 bases fit TRBD2. The junction had 8 bases not matched to a gene; V was cut back by 5 bases and J by 2 bases. Per germline, CDR1 MNHNS and CDR2 SASEGT. The CDR3 runs 18 residues.

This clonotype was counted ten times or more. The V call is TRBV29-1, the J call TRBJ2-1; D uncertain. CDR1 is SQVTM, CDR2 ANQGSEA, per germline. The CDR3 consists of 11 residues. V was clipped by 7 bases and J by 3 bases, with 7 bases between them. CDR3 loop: CSGLIYNEQFF. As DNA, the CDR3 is TGCAGCGGCCTCATCTACAATGAGCAGTTCTTC.

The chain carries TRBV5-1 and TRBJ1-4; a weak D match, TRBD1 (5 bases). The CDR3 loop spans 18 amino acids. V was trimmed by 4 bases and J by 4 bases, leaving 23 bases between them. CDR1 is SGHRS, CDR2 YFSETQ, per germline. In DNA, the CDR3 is TGCGCCAGCAGCCTGGACCCCACCTCAAGACAGTTTAATGAAAAACTGTTTTTT. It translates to CASSLDPTSRQFNEKLFF.

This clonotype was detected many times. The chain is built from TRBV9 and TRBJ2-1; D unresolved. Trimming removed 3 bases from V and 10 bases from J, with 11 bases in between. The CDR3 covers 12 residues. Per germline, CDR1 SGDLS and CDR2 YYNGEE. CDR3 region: CASSADTEEQFF. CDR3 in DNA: TGTGCCAGCAGCGCCGACACGGAGGAGCAGTTCTTC.

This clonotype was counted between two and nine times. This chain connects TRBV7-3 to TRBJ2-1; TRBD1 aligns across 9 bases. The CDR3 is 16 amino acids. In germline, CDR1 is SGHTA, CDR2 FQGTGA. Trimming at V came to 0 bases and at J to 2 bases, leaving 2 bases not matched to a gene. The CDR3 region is CASSLTGTGTYNEQFF. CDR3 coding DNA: TGTGCCAGCAGCTTAACCGGGACAGGGACCTACAATGAGCAGTTCTTC.

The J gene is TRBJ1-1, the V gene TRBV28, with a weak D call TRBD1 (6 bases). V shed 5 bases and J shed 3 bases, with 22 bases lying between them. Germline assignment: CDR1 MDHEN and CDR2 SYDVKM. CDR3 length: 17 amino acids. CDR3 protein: CASSLRLSTRGYTEAFF. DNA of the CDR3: TGTGCCAGCAGTCTGAGACTTTCTACCAGGGGTTACACTGAAGCTTTCTTT.